These 14 T cell receptor beta chains were sequenced from one sample in a study of cytomegalovirus exposure and HLA in healthy donors. It was with 60 Vbeta and 13 Jbeta primers that the PCR ran. Measured with immunoSEQ multiplex PCR; TCRdb has only the in-frame clones, and not every one. The table includes under 200,000 clones, 75% to 80% detected once. The specimen sequenced was PBMCs. These receptors originate from a woman in her thirties or forties in good health and CMV-seropositive.

The chain combines TRBV5-6 with TRBJ1-2, with TRBD1 matching over 8 bases. CDR1 and CDR2 from the germline V gene are SGHDT and YYEEEE. Unmatched junction bases numbered 3, after V lost 3 bases and J lost 2 bases. There are 14 residues in the CDR3. The CDR3 spells CASSWGQVNYGYTF. The CDR3 region has the DNA TGTGCCAGCAGCTGGGGACAGGTGAACTATGGCTACACCTTC.

V gene TRBV7-2 combines with J gene TRBJ1-2, with D possibly TRBD1 on 5 matching bases. This CDR3 has 15 residues. Germline CDR1 reads SGHTA; CDR2 reads FQGNSA. The V gene lost 2 bases and the J gene lost 3 bases, with 13 bases spanning the gap. Written as DNA, the CDR3 is TGTGCCAGCAGCTTAATAGGCGGGGGGGACTATGGCTACACCTTC. It codes for CASSLIGGGDYGYTF.

The J gene is TRBJ2-1, the V gene TRBV7-9; D remains ambiguous. The V and J ends lost 1 base and 6 bases respectively, with 7 bases between them. CDR1 is SEHNR and CDR2 is FQNEAQ in the germline V gene (reference sequence). The CDR3 sequence is 13 residues long. The CDR3 loop is CASSLDFSNEQFF. CDR3 sequence (DNA): TGTGCCAGCAGCTTAGACTTCTCCAATGAGCAGTTCTTC.

This clone was seen a single time. The rearrangement joins TRBV9 to TRBJ2-7, with 9 bases aligning to TRBD1. Per the germline V gene, CDR1 is SGDLS and CDR2 is YYNGEE. The V gene end was trimmed by 4 bases and the J gene end by 2 bases; junction bases not matched to a gene: 7. The CDR3 is 15 amino acids. The CDR3 nucleotides read TGTGCCAGCAGCCCCCGGGACAGGGATACCTACGAGCAGTACTTC. As protein: CASSPRDRDTYEQYF.

The chain has TRBV12-5 and TRBJ2-7, with 8 bases lining up with TRBD2. The J segment lost 4 bases and the V segment lost 6 bases, leaving 5 bases of the junction unmatched. Germline V gene sequence: CDR1 LGHNT, CDR2 FRNRAP. The CDR3 length is 13 residues. The chain's CDR3 is CASGLSGGYEQYF. Written as DNA, the CDR3 is TGTGCTAGTGGATTAAGCGGGGGATACGAGCAGTACTTC.

This rearrangement joins TRBV27 to TRBJ2-7; 7 nucleotides agree with TRBD1. J lost 1 base, V lost 5 bases, and 8 bases had no gene match. The CDR3 is 15 residues long. From germline, CDR1 is MNHEY and CDR2 SMNVEV (reference sequence). The CDR3 nucleotides read TGTGCCAGCAGTCTAAATTGGGACAGTTCCTACGAGCAGTACTTC. Protein product: CASSLNWDSSYEQYF.

The V and J genes are TRBV4-3 and TRBJ2-1, with 12 bases fitting TRBD2. Germline CDR1 and CDR2: LGHNA and YSLEER. V lost 4 bases, J lost 2 bases, and 15 bases stayed unmatched. The CDR3 sequence is 20 residues long. The CDR3 DNA sequence: TGCGCCAGCAGCCCCTCTAGCGGGGGGGCAAGCCGGAGGACCTACAATGAGCAGTTCTTC. Protein product: CASSPSSGGASRRTYNEQFF.

The table lists this clone with a few counts. This rearrangement joins TRBV28 to TRBJ1-3; possible D gene TRBD1, 6 bases. Germline CDR1 reads MDHEN; CDR2 reads SYDVKM. V was trimmed by 2 bases and J by 3 bases, leaving 11 bases between them. This CDR3 has 15 amino acids. The CDR3 loop is CASSLAGALGNTIYF. DNA for the CDR3: TGTGCCAGCAGTTTAGCGGGGGCCCTTGGAAACACCATATATTTT.

The chain couples TRBV9 to TRBJ2-1, with D possibly being TRBD2 (5 bases). Germline V gene data show CDR1 as SGDLS and CDR2 as YYNGEE. This CDR3 has 16 amino acids. V shed 0 bases and J shed 0 bases, with 10 bases lying between them. The CDR3 loop is CASSVDPGSSYNEQFF. CDR3 sequence (DNA): TGTGCCAGCAGCGTAGATCCGGGGAGCTCCTACAATGAGCAGTTCTTC.

The gene calls are TRBV2 and TRBJ2-5, with 9 bases aligning to TRBD2. This CDR3 comprises 14 residues. CDR1 is SNHLY, CDR2 FYNNEI, per germline. V gave up 7 bases and J gave up 2 bases; unmatched junction bases: 5. The CDR3 DNA is TGTGCCAGCAACCGACTAGCGGCTCAAGAGACCCAGTACTTC. It translates to CASNRLAAQETQYF.

This chain connects TRBV19 to TRBJ1-6, with D hard to call. The CDR3 runs to 13 residues. Looked up from germline, CDR1 is LNHDA and CDR2 is SQIVND (reference sequence). Trimming took 6 bases from V and 11 from J, leaving 14 bases between them. This CDR3 is CASRPEAGTPLHF. Here the CDR3 DNA reads TGTGCCAGTAGACCAGAAGCAGGAACACCCCTCCACTTT.

The chain links TRBV7-6 to TRBJ1-1; TRBD1 matches at 7 bases. Germline V CDR1 and CDR2: SGHVS, FNYEAQ. The CDR3 loop spans 13 amino acids. Losses at the gene ends were 3 bases for V and 5 bases for J; bases not matched to a gene: 3. The CDR3 here is CASSLDRLTEAFF. As DNA, the CDR3 is TGTGCCAGCAGCTTGGACAGGCTGACTGAAGCTTTCTTT.

This clone was counted a single time. The genes are TRBV6-6 and TRBJ1-4; unclear D gene. There are 15 residues in the CDR3. The germline gives CDR1 MNHNY, CDR2 SVGAGI (reference sequence). Trimming shortened V by 2 bases and J by 2 bases, and 9 bases separated the two germline ends. Written as DNA, the CDR3 is TGTGCCAGCAGTTACCGGAAACAGACTAATGAAAAACTGTTTTTT. It yields the protein CASSYRKQTNEKLFF.

The J gene is TRBJ2-7, the V gene TRBV9; maybe TRBD1 (6 bases). Trimming cost V 3 bases and J 4 bases, with 17 bases left between them. The length of the CDR3 is 15 residues. From germline, CDR1 is SGDLS and CDR2 YYNGEE. The CDR3 DNA follows: TGTGCCAGCAGCGAAACCCCGGGACACGGATACGAGCAGTACTTC. Its protein is CASSETPGHGYEQYF. The variable domain in full, completed from reference TRBV9 and TRBJ2-7, reads DSGVTQTPKHLITATGQRVTLRCSPRSGDLSVYWYQQSLDQGLQFLIQYYNGEERAKGNILERFSAQQFPDLHSELNLSSLELGDSALYFCASSETPGHGYEQYFGPGTRLTVT.